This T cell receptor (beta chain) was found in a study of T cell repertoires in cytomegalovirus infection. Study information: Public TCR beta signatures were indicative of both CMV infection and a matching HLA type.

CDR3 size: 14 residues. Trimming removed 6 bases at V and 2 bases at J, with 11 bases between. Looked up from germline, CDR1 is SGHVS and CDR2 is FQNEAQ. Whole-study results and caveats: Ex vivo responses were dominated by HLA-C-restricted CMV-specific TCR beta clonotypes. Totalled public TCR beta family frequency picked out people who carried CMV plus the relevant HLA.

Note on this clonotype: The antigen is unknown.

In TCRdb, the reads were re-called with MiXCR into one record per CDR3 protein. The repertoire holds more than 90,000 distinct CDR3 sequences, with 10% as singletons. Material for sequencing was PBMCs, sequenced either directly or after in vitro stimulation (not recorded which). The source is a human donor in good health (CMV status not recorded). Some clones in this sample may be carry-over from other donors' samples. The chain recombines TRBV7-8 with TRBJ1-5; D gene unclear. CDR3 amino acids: CASSTRFGNQPQHF. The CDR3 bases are TGTGCCAGCAGTACCAGGTTCGGCAATCAGCCCCAGCATTTT.